This T cell receptor (beta chain) was identified during a study of T cells in Graves' hyperthyroidism and ophthalmopathy. The CDR3 is 15 residues long. CDR1 and CDR2 (germline): SGDLS, YYNGEE. J was trimmed by 5 bases and V by 0 bases; bases with no gene match: 5. There were TCR beta CDR3 regions amplified from RNA transcripts. First-round RT-PCR targeting the TCR CDR3 was performed with the HTBI primer set. TCRdb fed the multiplex PCR reads into MiXCR, producing one record per CDR3 protein. The sample includes more than 500,000 distinct CDR3 sequences, 46% of them seen just once. Based on clinical symptoms, serum thyroxine and TRAb, thyroid ultrasound and orbital computed tomography, diagnoses were reached. A single count supports this clonotype. Its target is not known. General study findings and limits: Clonotypes that were expanded in thyroid above 0.001 mostly appeared in blood too. The model foresaw ophthalmopathy a median around 6.4 months prior to onset.

The clonotype originates from an adult woman with Graves' disease, either hyperthyroidism or ophthalmopathy (not recorded which). This chain uses TRBV9 with TRBJ2-7; 10 bases are a match to TRBD2. The sequenced material came from peripheral blood or thyroid tissue (not recorded which). CDR3 bases: TGTGCCAGCAGCGTAGGGTTAGCGGGAGGCCACGAGCAGTACTTC. The encoded protein is CASSVGLAGGHEQYF. The whole variable domain, remainder taken from reference TRBV9 and TRBJ2-7, is DSGVTQTPKHLITATGQRVTLRCSPRSGDLSVYWYQQSLDQGLQFLIQYYNGEERAKGNILERFSAQQFPDLHSELNLSSLELGDSALYFCASSVGLAGGHEQYFGPGTRLTVT.